This T cell receptor (beta chain) was captured by sequencing in a study of technical replicates of blood from four donors. Clones were sequenced by immunoSEQ multiplex PCR, and TCRdb holds only the in-frame ones, with some missing. Of approximately 93,000 clones listed, about 93% are singletons. Specimen: T cells isolated from PBMCs. The sequence came from a human donor in good health.

CDR3 coding DNA: TGTGCCAGCTCACCGACAGGGGGGGAGACCCAGTACTTC. Translation: CASSPTGGETQYF. V gene TRBV18 combines with J gene TRBJ2-5; 9 nucleotides agree with TRBD1. Trimming cost V 3 bases and J 5 bases; bases outside gene matches: 1. CDR1 KGHSH and CDR2 LQKENI come from the germline V gene. The CDR3 has 13 residues.